The clone carrying this TCR beta chain occurred many times. Its matching antigen is unknown. For repertoire sequencing, the TCR beta CDR3 regions were amplified from RNA transcripts. Second-round multiplex PCR followed a first-round RT-PCR using HTBI primers. TCRdb re-analysed the multiplex PCR reads in MiXCR, keeping a single row per CDR3 protein. The table includes some 350,000 distinct CDR3 sequences, roughly 15% detected once. The sample is drawn from a study of Graves' ophthalmopathy and Graves' hyperthyroidism. The study's findings and limits: Detected in blood as well were most expanded thyroid clonotypes with frequency above 0.001. With over 85% sensitivity and less than 83% specificity, a 13-signature model separated ophthalmopathy from stable hyperthyroidism.

Hyperthyroidism patients were newly diagnosed, ill under 2 months, and aged 18 to 65 years. With V trimmed by 6 bases and J by 7 bases, 13 bases remained unmatched. The CDR3 has 15 residues. From germline, CDR1 is SGHRS and CDR2 YFSETQ. The clonotype comes from an adult woman with stable Graves' hyperthyroidism. This chain uses TRBV5-1 with TRBJ1-2; 9 bases are shared with TRBD1. Sequenced: peripheral blood. The CDR3 sequence is CASTSGRDRELGYTF. The CDR3 coding sequence is TGCGCCAGCACCTCCGGGCGGGACAGGGAACTTGGCTACACCTTC.